The source of this T cell receptor (beta chain) is a study of regulatory T cells in long-lasting Graves disease (TCRdb year 2021). Regarding the study in general: Patients with newly diagnosed Graves' disease had been on antithyroid drugs for under 3 months. Patients with persistent Graves' disease were compared with patients with newly diagnosed Graves' disease using TCR sequencing and RNA sequencing of peripheral blood. The study was conducted in China and was registered as a clinical trial. A total of some 35 samples underwent TCR sequencing, from 13 patients with persistent Graves' disease and some 20 patients with newly diagnosed Graves' disease. The paper as a whole reports these results and caveats: Patients with persistent disease shared more public clonotypes (fewer than 3,000) than newly diagnosed patients did (more than 900). The small sample size was acknowledged by the authors as a limitation that may reduce accuracy. Lower TCR Shannon entropy and fewer highly expanded clones were observed in persistent Graves' disease patients than in newly diagnosed patients, which suggested clonal expansion. Peripheral blood alone was examined, since thyroid tissue, which constituted the primary lesion, could not be accessed. Sequencing and analysis were restricted to the TCR beta chain. TRBV28, TRBJ1-2 and TRBJ2-5 were preferentially used in persistent disease, while TRBV20-1 and TRBJ2-1 were favored in newly diagnosed disease.

Receptor libraries were prepared by multiplex PCR. Sequencer: Illumina HiSeq 4000. CDR3 regions were amplified by Arm-PCR with iRepertoire HTBI primers to construct TCR beta libraries. Before sequencing, the PCR products underwent gel purification. The published analysis was carried out like this. Gene usage analysis of CDR3 amino acid clonotypes relied on the roughly 60 TRBV and around 14 TRBJ segments identified across samples. COPE and FqMerger were used to merge filtered high-quality paired reads into contigs. Contigs were aligned with BLAST to IMGT TRBV, TRBD and TRBJ reference genes, and CDR3 was defined per IMGT. Any clonotype with a frequency above 0.1% was counted as a highly expanded clone. Repertoire diversity was measured by Shannon entropy, and V-J evenness by the Gini coefficient. A clonotype found in more than one individual was treated as public. TCRdb reanalyzed the raw reads on its own, using fastp at Q25 for trimming and MiXCR for clone calling, and kept in-frame beta chains. Entries are consolidated by CDR3 protein sequence, retaining the most common genes and DNA. The V and J calls were not made by the authors but by TCRdb's processing. This sample comprises a few hundred thousand distinct CDR3 sequences, less than 20% of them detected only once. 10% to 15% of the sample rests with the top ten.

The germline V gene sets CDR1 to MNHEY and CDR2 to SVGEGT. The CDR3 runs 13 residues from the cysteine to the phenylalanine. Left in the record is the CDR3 DNA by itself, 39 bases read in frame from the first base. V is clipped by 0 bases and J by 6 bases, and the sequence between their germline boundaries is 6 bases long. This clonotype was recorded many times. This receptor's antigen is unknown. Base qualities are not recorded, but no much larger clone differs from it by a single base. What this sample's time point label stands for: newly diagnosed GD, antithyroid drugs for less than 3 months. RNA was extracted from PBMCs in TRIzol for both TCR sequencing and RNA sequencing. The diagnosis of Graves' disease followed American Thyroid Association guidelines. The patients came from an endocrinology department in Xi'an, China. From each patient, approximately 10 milliliters of peripheral blood was collected into an EDTA anticoagulant tube. PBMCs were isolated by Ficoll Paque Plus density gradient separation without further T cell sorting. An Agilent 2100 Bioanalyzer and agarose gel were used to check RNA quality, and a NanoDrop 2000 was used to measure RNA concentration.

The same sample was also used in a study of T cells in Graves' hyperthyroidism and ophthalmopathy. Per that second paper: Stable Graves' hyperthyroidism was defined as no progression to ophthalmopathy during 18 months of follow-up. Hyperthyroidism patients were aged 18 to 65 years and newly diagnosed, with disease duration of less than 2 months. Patients with uncontrolled infections, other autoimmune diseases, pregnancy or lactation were excluded. Diagnoses relied on clinical symptoms, serum thyroxine and TRAb, thyroid ultrasound and orbital computed tomography. For the first round of RT-PCR on the TCR CDR3, the HTBI primer set was used together with the Qiagen OneStep RT-PCR kit. Blood samples also contained most of the expanded thyroid clonotypes (frequency above 0.001), which suggests that blood repertoires may reflect thyroid immune responses. A model built on a 13 V-J signature distinguished ophthalmopathy from stable hyperthyroidism, reaching roughly 88% sensitivity and under 84% specificity in cross-validation and 80%/75% in testing. In validation, progression to ophthalmopathy was predicted by the model with roughly 69% sensitivity and 72.22% specificity, a median of around 6.5 months before onset. To identify distinguishing TCR V-J signatures, a discovery cohort of roughly 100 patients was used, comprising 43 with Graves' ophthalmopathy and approximately 58 with stable Graves' hyperthyroidism. An independent validation cohort of fewer than 20 hyperthyroidism patients and approximately 15 patients who later progressed to ophthalmopathy tested prospective prediction of ophthalmopathy. For training and testing, the 100 or so patients in the discovery cohort were randomly divided in a 7:3 ratio. Thyroid tissue and blood T-cell repertoires from about six Graves' hyperthyroidism patients were also compared in the study. After blood sampling, hyperthyroidism patients were treated with methimazole at a starting dose of 30 mg daily, and ophthalmopathy patients were treated with high-dose intravenous methylprednisolone. The libraries were constructed in a second round of multiplex PCR and then size-selected and purified. The libraries were sequenced on an Illumina HiSeq2000 using paired-end 100 bp reads. Raw data were processed with SOAPnuke, discarding reads with adapters, uncalled bases, mean Phred below 15, or no exact constant-primer or identifier match. COPE v1.2.5 was used to merge high-quality paired reads, and clonotypes were defined as unique nucleotide sequences. MiTCR v1.1 was used to align the clonotypes against IMGT TRBV, TRBD and TRBJ reference segments. Analysis was restricted to V-J combinations with a frequency above 0.0001, which covered roughly 99% of repertoires. A TCS score was defined as the ratio between F50 (clonal expansion) and ExV (chaos), using BLOSUM62-based TCRdist between CDR3 peptides within each V-J. Welch's t-statistics and random forest reduced just over 500 V-J features to around 14, which were used in a naive Bayes classifier (R e1071). Sample size was not statistically predetermined, and blinding of investigators to group allocation was not performed. The paper describes TCR Vbeta CDR3 sequencing of some 130 peripheral blood samples, made up of 43 ophthalmopathy patients, roughly 80 hyperthyroidism patients and 17 progressor patients.

The rearrangement combines TRBV6-2 or TRBV6-3 with TRBJ1-5, with no confident D gene call. The receptor was isolated from a woman aged 25 to 39 with Graves disease. Donor details come from another sample of the same person, matched by shared clones. This sample comprised peripheral blood mononuclear cells (PBMCs), obtained at new diagnosis, from a patient treated with antithyroid drugs. The nucleotide sequence reads as follows: TGTGCCAGCAGTTACTCGGCTCTTCAGCCCCAGCATTTT. It translates as CASSYSALQPQHF.